This paragraph reports one TCR beta chain. Its matching antigen is unknown. It was with a sample-barcoded 5' primer and a J-beta primer mix that a second PCR of roughly 6 to 11 cycles was run. A 12-random-nucleotide template-switch adaptor tagged each cDNA molecule. TCRdb analysed the 5' RACE reads with MiXCR anew, one entry per CDR3 protein. The table has 1.4 million or so distinct CDR3 sequences, roughly 43% seen once; the top ten hold under 5%. V was shortened by 3 bases and J by 4 bases, with 12 bases between the two germline ends. This CDR3 has 13 residues. Germline loops: CDR1 SQVTM, CDR2 ANQGSEA. These data belong to a study of blood T cells in healthy people across ages. Notes on the study in general: Comparison with aged donors showed that long-lived donors had more naive CD4+ cells and higher diversity. As age increased, TCR beta diversity per million T cells fell in a roughly linear fashion.

Aged roughly 6 to 100, donors were systemically healthy Caucasians from Russia. Specimen: blood. The source is a young woman in good health. The rearrangement uses TRBV29-1 and TRBJ1-2, with D unresolved. The DNA for the CDR3 is TGCAGCGTTGAGAGTGGGCATAGCTATGGCTACACCTTC. Translating gives CSVESGHSYGYTF.